This TCR beta chain was retrieved from a study of blood T cell repertoires in COVID-19. CDR3 length: 15 amino acids. Germline lookup yields CDR1 KGHSH and CDR2 LQKENI. J lost 6 bases, V lost 5 bases, and 6 bases had no gene match. Libraries were prepared by immunoSEQ multiplex PCR; TCRdb keeps only in-frame clonotypes and omits some of them. The table includes some 290,000 clones, roughly nine tenths detected once. The sample taken for sequencing was peripheral blood. V gene TRBV18 combines with J gene TRBJ2-5; 13 nucleotides align to TRBD2. The sequence derives from a woman in her thirties with COVID-19, enrolled during active disease. CDR3 amino acids: CASSGLAGEAQTQYF. CDR3 bases: TGTGCCAGCTCAGGACTAGCGGGAGAGGCTCAGACCCAGTACTTC.